The 5 T cell receptor beta chains reported below all come from one sample, sequenced in a study of T cell responses to AZD1222 COVID-19 vaccine. The data were produced by immunoSEQ multiplex PCR, yet TCRdb's version contains in-frame clones alone and is incomplete. The sample lists more than 150,000 clones; 90% were seen once. The sample in question was peripheral blood, obtained on day 0 of AZD1222 vaccination. The receptor source for this set is an adult in good health.

The table lists this clone with a count of one. This chain uses TRBV2 with TRBJ1-6; D is perhaps TRBD1 (6 bases). V was shortened by 1 base and J by 0 bases, with 7 bases between the two germline ends. This CDR3 contains 16 residues. Germline CDR1 reads SNHLY; CDR2 reads FYNNEI. The CDR3: CASSEEGGSYNSPLHF. The CDR3 DNA follows: TGTGCCAGCAGTGAAGAAGGGGGCTCCTATAATTCACCCCTCCACTTT.

This chain's CDR3 is CASNLSSGSGNTIYF. For the CDR3, the DNA is TGTGCCAGCAATCTTTCCAGCGGCTCTGGAAACACCATATATTTT. The chain recombines TRBV6-6 with TRBJ1-3; D gene uncertain. From germline, CDR1 is MNHNY and CDR2 SVGAGI (reference sequence). This CDR3 contains 15 residues. V was clipped by 7 bases and J by 0 bases, with 13 bases between them.

This sequence joins TRBV6-4 and TRBJ1-2; D unclear. Trimming cost V 2 bases and J 6 bases, with 13 bases left between them. The CDR3 has 14 amino acids. Germline CDR1 and CDR2: MRHNA and SNTAGT. CDR3 nucleotides: TGTGCCAGCAGTGACAGGGTTGGGGTGAATGGCTACACCTTC. This sequence encodes CASSDRVGVNGYTF.

V gene TRBV18 combines with J gene TRBJ1-3; the match to TRBD1 covers 9 bases. The CDR3 is 17 amino acids. The germline V gene has CDR1 KGHSH and CDR2 LQKENI. V trimming: 6 bases; J trimming: 4 bases; junction bases outside the gene matches: 13. This chain's CDR3 is CASSPRRQTGGGNTIYF. CDR3 sequence (DNA): TGTGCCAGCTCCCCGCGACGCCAGACAGGGGGAGGAAACACCATATATTTT.

CDR3 coding DNA: TGTGCCAGCTCACCAGACAGGCCGGCTGGAAACACCATATATTTT. This encodes CASSPDRPAGNTIYF. V gene TRBV18 combines with J gene TRBJ1-3; TRBD1 is a possible D gene (6 bases). Trimming removed 2 bases at V and 2 bases at J, with 10 bases between. Germline V gives CDR1 KGHSH, CDR2 LQKENI. The CDR3 consists of 15 residues.